This T cell receptor beta chain was sequenced during a study of blood T cell repertoires in COVID-19. Study-level background: Collection of acute and convalescent COVID-19 samples took place in the United States, Italy and Spain.

The CDR3 length is 16 residues. V lost 5 bases to trimming and J lost 6 bases; unmatched junction nucleotides: 11. Germline V gene lookup returns CDR1 LNHDA and CDR2 SQIVND (reference sequence). Among Cohort 3 donors, those recovered had two negative PCRs, clearance, or symptom resolution. Method: immunoSEQ multiplex PCR; TCRdb's copy keeps in-frame clones and lacks some. The table shows around 100,000 clones, with just over 85% occurring only once. The TCR was taken from a woman aged 50 to 65 who had recovered from COVID-19. The sequencing input was PBMCs or T cells enriched from blood (not recorded which). The chain recombines TRBV19 with TRBJ1-5; 9 nucleotides agree with TRBD1. CDR3 sequence: CASSFAQGQGGQPQHF. As DNA, the CDR3 is TGTGCCAGTAGTTTCGCCCAGGGACAGGGAGGTCAGCCCCAGCATTTT.